What follows are 14 T cell receptor beta chains derived from one specimen sequenced in a study of blood T cells in healthy people across ages. A second PCR, run for 7 to 11 cycles, used a sample-barcoded 5' primer plus a J-beta primer mix. TCRdb reprocessed the 5' RACE reads with MiXCR, giving one entry per CDR3 protein. The sample includes 800,000 to 950,000 distinct CDR3 sequences, around 49% seen only once; the top ten take under 15%. Specimen: blood. Receptor source: a man aged 25-40 years in good health.

The chain uses TRBV11-2 and TRBJ1-2; no reliable D call. This CDR3 spans 14 amino acids. V was clipped by 2 bases and J by 6 bases, with 13 bases between them. The V gene's germline CDR1 is SGHAT and CDR2 FQNNGV. The CDR3 here is CASSLIVMADGYTF. Here the CDR3 DNA reads TGTGCCAGCAGCTTAATCGTCATGGCTGATGGCTACACCTTC.

The chain joins TRBV4-2 to TRBJ2-3; no definite D call. Per the germline V gene, CDR1 is LGHNA and CDR2 is YNFKEQ. V shed 4 bases and J shed 4 bases, with 12 bases lying between them. The CDR3 is 14 amino acids. CDR3 DNA sequence: TGTGCCAGCAGCCCGAGACGGACGGCAGATACGCAGTATTTT. It is translated as CASSPRRTADTQYF.

This clonotype was found a few times. The V gene is TRBV28, the J gene TRBJ2-4; weak D call: TRBD2 (5 bases). Matching the DNA end better, TRBJ2-7 makes the J call doubtful. The CDR3 runs to 13 residues. Germline V gene data show CDR1 as MDHEN and CDR2 as SYDVKM. CDR3 amino acids: CASSPSGFREQYF. The CDR3 DNA is TGTGCCAGCAGTCCCTCGGGGTTTCGCGAGCAGTACTTC.

The table lists this clonotype with a few counts. This chain uses TRBV7-2 with TRBJ2-1; the match to TRBD2 covers 8 bases. The germline CDR1 and CDR2 sequences are SGHTA and FQGNSA. Trimming removed 3 bases from V and 0 bases from J; junction bases left unmatched: 4. The CDR3 is 16 amino acids. CDR3 sequence (DNA): TGTGCCAGCAGCTTGAGCGGGGGCCGCTCCTACAATGAGCAGTTCTTC. This translates into CASSLSGGRSYNEQFF.

This clonotype was found many times. Possible read error: a much larger clone is one base away. The chain combines TRBV4-2 with TRBJ2-5; D gene uncertain. The germline CDR1 and CDR2 sequences are LGHNA and YNFKEQ. V was shortened by 1 base and J by 11 bases, with 17 bases between the two germline ends. The CDR3 spans 14 residues. The DNA of the CDR3 is TGTGCCAGCAGCCAAGGGCTAGATTACAATGAGCAGTACTTC. It specifies CASSQGLDYNEQYF.

This clonotype was detected a few times. The chain carries TRBV4-2 and TRBJ2-7, with D unresolved. Germline V gene data show CDR1 as LGHNA and CDR2 as YNFKEQ. Trimming cost V 0 bases and J 8 bases, with 8 bases left between them. CDR3 length: 12 amino acids. The CDR3 loop is CASSQDPAQQYF. CDR3 in DNA: TGTGCCAGCAGCCAAGACCCGGCACAGCAGTACTTC.

This rearrangement joins TRBV6-1 to TRBJ2-3, with D tentatively TRBD1 (7 bases). In germline, CDR1 is MNHNS, CDR2 SASEGT. V shed 4 bases and J shed 3 bases, with 11 bases lying between them. CDR3 length: 14 amino acids. The CDR3 DNA is TGTGCCAGCAGTGTCAGGGGGAGGACAGATACGCAGTATTTT. Translation: CASSVRGRTDTQYF.

The rearrangement joins TRBV12-3 or TRBV12-4 to TRBJ2-4; D tentatively reads TRBD1 or TRBD2 (6 bases each). The V gene lost 2 bases and the J gene lost 5 bases, with 19 bases spanning the gap. CDR3 length: 17 amino acids. Here the CDR3 reads CASSLNGGRKGENIQYF. The DNA for the CDR3 is TGTGCCAGCAGTTTAAATGGGGGGCGAAAGGGTGAAAACATTCAGTACTTC.

V gene TRBV10-3 combines with J gene TRBJ2-5; 10 bases line up with TRBD1. V lost 3 bases and J lost 0; bases outside the gene matches: 4. This CDR3 region has 16 residues. Germline V gene sequence: CDR1 ENHRY, CDR2 SYGVKD. CDR3 DNA sequence: TGTGCCATCAGTGATGAGGGACAGGGGTACCAAGAGACCCAGTACTTC. Translated: CAISDEGQGYQETQYF.

The rearrangement links TRBV7-9 to TRBJ2-4, with D perhaps assigned TRBD1 or TRBD2 (5 bases each). The DNA matches TRBJ2-7 better at its end, which makes the J call doubtful. CDR1 is SEHNR, CDR2 FQNEAQ, per germline (reference sequence). The CDR3 spans 13 residues. CDR3 nucleotides: TGTGCCAGTCGGGACGGTAGCCTGAACGAGCAGTACTTC. Amino acid sequence: CASRDGSLNEQYF.

The V call is TRBV9, the J call TRBJ2-7, with 7 bases that match TRBD2. Losses at the gene ends were 0 bases for V and 7 bases for J; bases not matched to a gene: 13. The CDR3 has 16 residues. From germline, CDR1 is SGDLS and CDR2 YYNGEE. As DNA, the CDR3 is TGTGCCAGCAGCGTAGGACCAGCGGGGACTGCTACGGAGCAGTACTTC. Its translation: CASSVGPAGTATEQYF.

The rearrangement uses TRBV6-5 and TRBJ2-1; D is possibly TRBD1 (6 bases). Germline CDR1 reads MNHEY; CDR2 reads SVGAGI. The germline V and J ends were trimmed by 0 bases and 8 bases, with 14 bases remaining between them. The CDR3 is 15 residues long. In DNA form, the CDR3 reads TGTGCCAGCAGTTACTCCCAGGGGCTTCCCGATGAGCAGTTCTTC. Translated, it gives CASSYSQGLPDEQFF.

This clonotype came up once. This chain joins TRBV2 and TRBJ2-7; tentative D call: TRBD1 (8 bases). The CDR3 is made up of 19 amino acids. Trimming removed 7 bases at V and 7 bases at J, with 35 bases between. CDR1 SNHLY and CDR2 FYNNEI come from the germline V gene. The CDR3 DNA reads TGTGCCAGCATCTTTCCACCTACGGGGGGACAGGCATTGGGGTATGAGCAGTACTTC. Amino acids: CASIFPPTGGQALGYEQYF.

The gene calls are TRBV28 and TRBJ1-1, with TRBD1 matching 9 bases. Trimming at V came to 6 bases and at J to 5 bases, leaving 13 bases not matched to a gene. This CDR3 has 16 amino acids. From germline, CDR1 is MDHEN and CDR2 SYDVKM. The CDR3 region is CASSSPGQGMRTEAFF. The DNA of the CDR3 is TGTGCCAGCAGCTCGCCCGGACAGGGGATGAGGACTGAAGCTTTCTTT.